What follows are 28 T cell receptor beta chains derived from one specimen sequenced in a study of graft-versus-host responses after intestinal transplantation (dated by TCRdb to the early 2020s). The sample's time point label is to be understood as: cells obtained before transplantation from donor or recipient. The protocol used for the library was the immunoSEQ multiplex PCR assay. Drawn from immuneACCESS, this table holds only the in-frame rearrangements with V and J called that TCRdb kept. Clones are partly lost; checked studies trace under half to an unresolved V gene and leave the rest unexplained. For this sample the table gives roughly 100,000 clones, of which 85% to 95% were detected only once. The ten largest clonotypes hold less than 0.08% of the sample. No antigen has been assigned to these receptors. The source was unstimulated CD8+ T cells sorted from spleen or lymph node cells, collected before transplant. These receptors all stem from a human donor who was the organ donor for an intestinal transplant.

This clone was counted a single time. In DNA, the CDR3 is TGTGCCAGCAGCGAGGGACAGGGCACTGCGGGCTACACCTTC. Its protein product is CASSEGQGTAGYTF. V is TRBV13 and J is TRBJ1-2; 9 bases align to TRBD1. Germline V lookup: CDR1 PRHDT, CDR2 FYEKMQ (reference sequence). Trimming at V came to 5 bases and at J to 8 bases, leaving 9 bases not matched to a gene. The CDR3 spans 14 residues.

The CDR3 is CASSEDVGGYNEQFF. DNA for the CDR3: TGTGCCAGCAGTGAAGATGTCGGGGGCTACAATGAGCAGTTCTTC. The gene calls are TRBV6-1 and TRBJ2-1; D possibly corresponds to TRBD2 (6 bases). V shed 1 base and J shed 3 bases, with 10 bases lying between them. CDR3 length: 15 residues. From germline, CDR1 is MNHNS and CDR2 SASEGT.

V usage is TRBV4-2 and J usage is TRBJ2-3; 9 bases agree with TRBD2. Germline V gene data show CDR1 as LGHNA and CDR2 as YNFKEQ. Trimming removed 8 bases from V and 4 bases from J; junction bases left unmatched: 10. The CDR3 contains 15 residues. CDR3 sequence: CASGRVAGVPDTQYF. The DNA of the CDR3 is TGTGCCAGCGGTCGAGTAGCGGGAGTTCCAGATACGCAGTATTTT.

J is TRBJ1-2 and V is TRBV19; 8 nucleotides agree with TRBD1. Germline values: CDR1 LNHDA, CDR2 SQIVND (reference sequence). The CDR3 consists of 13 residues. J lost 6 bases, V lost 6 bases, and 6 bases had no gene match. The CDR3 DNA sequence: TGTGCCAGTAGCGCACAGGGGGGGAATGGCTACACCTTC. This encodes CASSAQGGNGYTF. Variable domain in full (rest from reference TRBV19 and TRBJ1-2): DGGITQSPKYLFRKEGQNVTLSCEQNLNHDAMYWYRQDPGQGLRLIYYSQIVNDFQKGDIAEGYSVSREKKESFPLTVTSAQKNPTAFYLCASSAQGGNGYTFGSGTRLTVV.

The chain carries TRBV28 and TRBJ2-5; D is unresolved. Germline V CDR1 and CDR2: MDHEN, SYDVKM. The CDR3 is made up of 14 amino acids. Trimming took 3 bases from V and 0 from J, leaving 8 bases between them. The CDR3 is CASSFLPYQETQYF. The CDR3 DNA reads TGTGCCAGCAGTTTCCTCCCGTACCAAGAGACCCAGTACTTC. Based on the CDR3 plus reference TRBV28 and TRBJ2-5, the full variable domain is DVKVTQSSRYLVKRTGEKVFLECVQDMDHENMFWYRQDPGLGLRLIYFSYDVKMKEKGDIPEGYSVSREKKERFSLILESASTNQTSMYLCASSFLPYQETQYFGPGTRLLVL.

This clone occurred a few times. The chain links TRBV4-1 to TRBJ1-2, with D tentatively TRBD1 (6 bases). Germline values: CDR1 MGHRA, CDR2 YSYEKL. The CDR3 runs 12 residues. V gave up 5 bases and J gave up 10 bases, with 14 bases separating them. DNA of the CDR3: TGCGCCAGCAGCAATCACAGGGAATCCTACACCTTC. It specifies CASSNHRESYTF.

The chain recombines TRBV6-1 with TRBJ2-7, with TRBD1 as a possible D gene (6 bases). Trimming removed 7 bases at V and 3 bases at J, with 10 bases between. The germline CDR1 and CDR2 sequences are MNHNS and SASEGT. The CDR3 is 12 amino acids. Written as DNA, the CDR3 is TGTGCCAGCAACCCGGACAGCTACGAGCAGTACTTC. It encodes CASNPDSYEQYF.

This chain joins TRBV28 and TRBJ2-5; maybe TRBD1 (5 bases). Trimming pared 1 base from V and 0 bases from J, leaving 12 bases between. CDR1 is MDHEN and CDR2 is SYDVKM in the germline V gene. The CDR3 totals 16 residues. As DNA, the CDR3 is TGTGCCAGCAGTTTATCTGTAGGGGCGGACCAAGAGACCCAGTACTTC. This sequence encodes CASSLSVGADQETQYF.

This chain links TRBV4-1 with TRBJ1-1; D not certain. The V gene lost 1 base and the J gene lost 5 bases, with 8 bases spanning the gap. The germline CDR1 and CDR2 sequences are MGHRA and YSYEKL. This CDR3 is built from 13 residues. This CDR3 reads CASSQVGETEAFF. The CDR3 bases are TGCGCCAGCAGCCAAGTGGGCGAGACTGAAGCTTTCTTT.

V usage is TRBV27 and J usage is TRBJ1-6, with a possible D match to TRBD1 (5 bases). There are 14 residues in the CDR3. Germline loops: CDR1 MNHEY, CDR2 SMNVEV (reference sequence). Trimming took off 3 bases at V and 11 bases at J, with 14 bases between the two ends. This chain's CDR3 is CASSFTGEFAPLHF. The CDR3 DNA reads TGTGCCAGCAGTTTTACGGGGGAGTTTGCACCCCTCCACTTT.

The chain couples TRBV10-3 to TRBJ2-1; possibly TRBD2 for D (6 bases). Germline V lookup: CDR1 ENHRY, CDR2 SYGVKD. The CDR3 length is 17 residues. Trimming removed 4 bases at V and 8 bases at J, with 24 bases between. The CDR3 sequence: CAISVSPSSGVMDEQFF. In nucleotides, the CDR3 is TGTGCCATCAGTGTAAGTCCCTCTTCGGGAGTGATGGATGAGCAGTTCTTC.

The rearrangement uses TRBV7-9 and TRBJ1-6, with 11 bases fitting TRBD1. Germline CDR1 is SEHNR and CDR2 is FQNEAQ (reference sequence). J lost 7 bases, V lost 5 bases, and 10 bases had no gene match. The CDR3 covers 17 residues. The CDR3 nucleotides are TGTGCCAGCAGCCTCACGCTAGGACAGGGGGCGAATTCACCCCTCCACTTT. Its protein is CASSLTLGQGANSPLHF. Full variable domain (remainder filled in from reference TRBV7-9 and TRBJ1-6): DTGVSQNPRHKITKRGQNVTFRCDPISEHNRLYWYRQTLGQGPEFLTYFQNEAQLEKSRLLSDRFSAERPKGSFSTLEIQRTEQGDSAMYLCASSLTLGQGANSPLHFGNGTRLTVT.

The sample holds a few counts of this clone. The chain is built from TRBV6-5 and TRBJ1-2; 7 bases map to TRBD1. CDR1 MNHEY and CDR2 SVGAGI come from the germline V gene. This CDR3 has 13 amino acids. With 6 bases clipped from V and 4 bases from J, the junction kept 5 bases outside the gene matches. This chain's CDR3 is CASSPGQFYGYTF. The CDR3 nucleotides read TGTGCCAGCAGCCCGGGACAGTTCTATGGCTACACCTTC.

This sequence joins TRBV29-1 and TRBJ2-3, with D tentatively TRBD1 (7 bases). The CDR3 runs to 15 residues. Between the trimmed V and J ends, which lost 6 bases and 1 base, there was a span of 17 bases. CDR1 SQVTM and CDR2 ANQGSEA come from the germline V gene. CDR3 in amino acids: CSVERQGLGTDTQYF. The CDR3 coding sequence is TGCAGCGTGGAACGACAGGGACTGGGCACAGATACGCAGTATTTT.

The chain employs TRBV13 and TRBJ2-1; D might be TRBD2 (6 bases). The CDR3 spans 13 residues. Germline V gives CDR1 PRHDT, CDR2 FYEKMQ (reference sequence). The germline V and J ends were trimmed by 0 bases and 8 bases, with 8 bases remaining between them. The CDR3 reads CASSLGPGDEQFF. The CDR3 nucleotides are TGTGCCAGCAGCTTAGGCCCGGGGGATGAGCAGTTCTTC.

The chain carries TRBV5-6 and TRBJ2-5; 11 bases agree with TRBD2. The germline CDR1 and CDR2 sequences are SGHDT and YYEEEE. Trimming cost V 3 bases and J 2 bases; bases outside gene matches: 6. The CDR3 is 16 amino acids. The CDR3 loop reads CASSSSSGREQETQYF. The CDR3 bases are TGTGCCAGCAGCTCGAGTAGCGGGAGGGAACAAGAGACCCAGTACTTC.

The gene calls are TRBV28 and TRBJ2-2; D remains unclear. The CDR3 is 11 residues long. Looked up from germline, CDR1 is MDHEN and CDR2 is SYDVKM. The CDR3 DNA is TGTGCTGCAGGAACGGCCGGGGAGCTGTTTTTT. Protein: CAAGTAGELFF.

The rearrangement joins TRBV30 to TRBJ2-7; 8 bases align to TRBD2. Unmatched junction bases numbered 6, after V lost 7 bases and J lost 4 bases. The germline CDR1 and CDR2 sequences are GTSNPN and SVGIG (reference sequence). There are 12 residues in the CDR3. CDR3 amino acids: CAFSGGGYEQYF. The DNA for the CDR3 is TGTGCCTTCTCGGGCGGGGGGTACGAGCAGTACTTC. The whole variable domain, filled in from reference TRBV30 and TRBJ2-7, reads SQTIHQWPATLVQPVGSPLSLECTVEGTSNPNLYWYRQAAGRGLQLLFYSVGIGQISSEVPQNLSASRPQDRQFILSSKKLLLSDSGFYLCAFSGGGYEQYFGPGTRLTVT.

The chain joins TRBV5-1 to TRBJ2-7; D possibly corresponds to TRBD2 (7 bases). The CDR3 loop spans 16 amino acids. Germline V CDR1 and CDR2: SGHRS, YFSETQ. The V and J ends lost 3 bases and 4 bases respectively, with 20 bases between them. The CDR3 DNA reads TGCGCCAGCAGCTGGGGGTGGGGGGGCTCTGTTTACGAGCAGTACTTC. This codes for CASSWGWGGSVYEQYF.

This rearrangement joins TRBV5-3 to TRBJ1-6; no reliable D call. Being an ORF, TRBV5-3 has a function that is uncertain. With 1 base removed from V and 11 bases from J, the gap between germline ends came to 7 bases. There are 12 residues in the CDR3. The CDR3 loop is CARSLWSPPLHF. The CDR3 DNA reads as TGTGCCAGAAGCTTGTGGAGTCCACCCCTCCACTTT.

The rearrangement links TRBV29-1 to TRBJ2-2, with 12 positions matching TRBD2. The CDR3 extends over 15 amino acids. After removal of 6 bases from V and 4 bases from J, the junction contained 6 bases not matched to a gene. Germline V gene lookup returns CDR1 SQVTM and CDR2 ANQGSEA. The CDR3 region is CSVRGLAGSTGELFF. For the CDR3, the DNA is TGCAGCGTAAGGGGACTAGCGGGTTCCACCGGGGAGCTGTTTTTT.

V usage is TRBV4-1 and J usage is TRBJ1-2; no definite D call. The CDR3 contains 14 residues. The germline V and J ends were trimmed by 2 bases and 4 bases, with 11 bases remaining between them. Germline V gene sequence: CDR1 MGHRA, CDR2 YSYEKL. The chain's CDR3 is CASSQTSESYGYTF. As DNA, the CDR3 is TGCGCCAGCAGCCAAACCTCCGAGAGCTATGGCTACACCTTC.

This rearrangement joins TRBV7-9 to TRBJ2-2, with no clear D. The V end lost 0 bases, the J end lost 9 bases, and 5 bases lay between the germline ends. The germline V gene encodes CDR1 SEHNR and CDR2 FQNEAQ (reference sequence). This CDR3 is 12 amino acids long. In nucleotides, the CDR3 is TGTGCCAGCAGCTTAGCTTCCTGGGAGCTGTTTTTT. Encoded protein: CASSLASWELFF.

The chain uses TRBV7-3 and TRBJ2-3, with D perhaps TRBD2 (5 bases). Germline CDR1 reads SGHTA; CDR2 reads FQGTGA. V lost 4 bases and J lost 3, with 14 bases in between. The CDR3 runs to 15 residues. The DNA for the CDR3 is TGTGCCAGCAGCTCGGGTGGAGGACCGACAGATACGCAGTATTTT. Translating it yields CASSSGGGPTDTQYF. The entire variable domain, with the rest obtained from reference TRBV7-3 and TRBJ2-3, is as follows: GAGVSQTPSNKVTEKGKYVELRCDPISGHTALYWYRQSLGQGPEFLIYFQGTGAADDSGLPNDRFFAVRPEGSVSTLKIQRTERGDSAVYLCASSSGGGPTDTQYFGPGTRLTVL.

The V call is TRBV2, the J call TRBJ1-4, with 10 bases lining up with TRBD1. V was clipped by 6 bases and J by 3 bases; unmatched bases: 1. CDR1 is SNHLY and CDR2 is FYNNEI in the germline V gene. There are 14 residues in the CDR3. The CDR3 DNA follows: TGTGCCAGCAGCGGACAGGGGGCTAATGAAAAACTGTTTTTT. Translated: CASSGQGANEKLFF.

The chain carries TRBV25-1 and TRBJ1-1; D gene unclear. The V end lost 1 base, the J end lost 3 bases, and 9 bases lay between the germline ends. CDR1 is MGHDK and CDR2 is SYGVNS in the germline V gene. The CDR3 has 14 residues. For the CDR3, the DNA is TGTGCCAGCAGTGAATTTGGCCTTTACACTGAAGCTTTCTTT. Translation gives CASSEFGLYTEAFF.

The rearrangement uses TRBV30 and TRBJ2-7; D might be TRBD1 (6 bases). The CDR3 consists of 16 residues. In germline, CDR1 is GTSNPN, CDR2 SVGIG (reference sequence). Trimming pared 1 base from V and 1 base from J, leaving 17 bases between. In nucleotides, the CDR3 is TGTGCCTGGAGTGGGACAGAACATACCAAATCCTACGAGCAGTACTTC. Translated: CAWSGTEHTKSYEQYF.

This chain links TRBV7-8 with TRBJ2-5; tentatively, D is TRBD2 (5 bases). The germline gives CDR1 SGHVS, CDR2 FQNEAQ. Trimming took 5 bases from V and 2 from J, leaving 15 bases between them. The CDR3 loop spans 15 amino acids. CDR3 sequence (DNA): TGTGCCAGCAGCCGCCGGAGGCTAGAGCAAGAGACCCAGTACTTC. Amino acids: CASSRRRLEQETQYF.